The 10 T cell receptor beta chains given below trace back to one sample, sequenced in a study of blood T cell repertoires in COVID-19. Sequencing was performed with immunoSEQ multiplex PCR; in TCRdb, only in-frame clones are kept and a portion is missing. The table lists tens of thousands of clones, 80% to 90% of them singletons. The material sequenced was peripheral blood. The receptors derive from a woman aged 55-70 years with acute or convalescent COVID-19.

The chain is built from TRBV30 and TRBJ1-6, with 10 positions matching TRBD1. The CDR3 runs 15 residues. CDR1 and CDR2 from the germline V gene are GTSNPN and SVGIG (reference sequence). V lost 1 base and J lost 7; bases outside the gene matches: 4. In DNA, the CDR3 is TGTGCCTGGAGTGGACAGGGGGCCCCAAATTCACCCCTCCACTTT. It specifies CAWSGQGAPNSPLHF.

The chain uses TRBV6-2 or TRBV6-3 and TRBJ1-1; no clear D. The germline V gene has CDR1 MNHEY and CDR2 SVGEGT. Trimming stripped 0 bases from V and 3 bases from J, with 8 bases between. This CDR3 spans 14 amino acids. The CDR3 sequence: CASSYSIPDTEAFF. DNA of the CDR3: TGTGCCAGCAGTTACTCGATCCCGGACACTGAAGCTTTCTTT.

There are a few counts of this clone. The chain employs TRBV10-3 and TRBJ1-1, with a tentative D call TRBD1 (6 bases). The CDR3 has 12 amino acids. CDR1 and CDR2 (germline): ENHRY, SYGVKD. The V gene lost 10 bases and the J gene lost 6 bases, with 15 bases spanning the gap. CDR3 sequence reads: CATNREGSEAFF. The CDR3 DNA reads as TGTGCCACCAACAGGGAAGGGTCTGAAGCTTTCTTT.

The chain recombines TRBV6-5 with TRBJ2-2; TRBD2 is a possible D gene (6 bases). CDR3 length equals 16 residues. V lost 4 bases to trimming and J lost 0 bases, with 12 bases between them. Germline CDR1 MNHEY, CDR2 SVGAGI. This CDR3 is CASSWDSPSNTGELFF. Here the CDR3 DNA reads TGTGCCAGCAGTTGGGACTCCCCCTCGAACACCGGGGAGCTGTTTTTT.

This chain uses TRBV6-1 with TRBJ1-2; perhaps TRBD1 as D (5 bases). The V and J ends lost 0 bases and 8 bases respectively, with 10 bases between them. CDR1 and CDR2 from the germline V gene are MNHNS and SASEGT. CDR3 size: 13 residues. The CDR3 is CASSEAPGRGYTF. The CDR3 nucleotides are TGTGCCAGCAGTGAAGCCCCAGGGCGAGGCTACACCTTC.

The V call is TRBV19, the J call TRBJ1-4; weak D call: TRBD1 (6 bases). From germline, CDR1 is LNHDA and CDR2 SQIVND (reference sequence). The CDR3 covers 15 residues. Trimming took off 6 bases at V and 3 bases at J, with 14 bases between the two ends. The CDR3 loop is CASSTGLNSNEKLFF. DNA of the CDR3: TGTGCCAGTAGCACAGGGTTGAATTCTAATGAAAAACTGTTTTTT.

The gene calls are TRBV5-5 and TRBJ2-5, with TRBD2 as a possible D gene (5 bases). Germline V gene sequence: CDR1 SGHKS, CDR2 YYEKEE (reference sequence). This CDR3 is built from 15 residues. The V end was cut by 3 bases, the J end by 4 bases, with 16 bases between. The CDR3 spells CASSSGEGYGETQYF. The CDR3 bases are TGTGCCAGCAGCTCCGGCGAGGGATACGGAGAGACCCAGTACTTC.

This chain uses TRBV6-5 with TRBJ1-3; the D gene is possibly TRBD1 (5 bases). V was clipped by 6 bases and J by 0 bases, with 9 bases between them. The CDR3 runs 14 residues. Germline assignment: CDR1 MNHEY and CDR2 SVGAGI. The CDR3 DNA follows: TGTGCCAGCAGGCGCCAGGGCTCTGGAAACACCATATATTTT. It specifies CASRRQGSGNTIYF.

This clone was seen a handful of times. The genes are TRBV30 and TRBJ1-5, with D uncertain. The V and J ends lost 0 bases and 2 bases respectively, with 17 bases between them. Germline V gives CDR1 GTSNPN, CDR2 SVGIG (reference sequence). This CDR3 has 17 residues. The CDR3 coding sequence is TGTGCCTGGAGTGTAGAAGGCGGAGCCCGAGGCAATCAGCCCCAGCATTTT. This encodes CAWSVEGGARGNQPQHF.

The rearrangement links TRBV27 to TRBJ2-7, with TRBD1 matching 7 bases. Per germline, CDR1 MNHEY and CDR2 SMNVEV (reference sequence). Germline trimming cut 5 bases from V and 6 bases from J; bases unmatched to any gene: 7. CDR3 size: 13 residues. CDR3 in DNA: TGTGCCAGCAGTGCCCGGGACAGATCCGAGCAGTACTTC. Protein sequence: CASSARDRSEQYF.